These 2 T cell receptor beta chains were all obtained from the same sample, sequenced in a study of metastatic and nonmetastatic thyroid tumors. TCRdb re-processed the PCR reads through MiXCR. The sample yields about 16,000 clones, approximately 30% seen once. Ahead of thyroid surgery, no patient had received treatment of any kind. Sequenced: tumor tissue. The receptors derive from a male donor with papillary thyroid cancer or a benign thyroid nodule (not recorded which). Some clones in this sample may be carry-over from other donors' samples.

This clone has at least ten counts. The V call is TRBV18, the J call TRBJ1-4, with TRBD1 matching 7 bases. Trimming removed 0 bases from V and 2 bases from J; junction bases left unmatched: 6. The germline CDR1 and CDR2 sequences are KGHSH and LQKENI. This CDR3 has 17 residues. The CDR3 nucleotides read TGTGCCAGCTCACCACCAAGGGGGCTAGGGACTAATGAAAAACTGTTTTTT. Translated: CASSPPRGLGTNEKLFF.

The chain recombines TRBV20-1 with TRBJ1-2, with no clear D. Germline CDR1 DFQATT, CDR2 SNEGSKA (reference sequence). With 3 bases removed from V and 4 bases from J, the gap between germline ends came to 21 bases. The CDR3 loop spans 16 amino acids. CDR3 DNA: TGCAGTGCTAGTACTCCACATACCACAACCTTCTATGGCTACACCTTC. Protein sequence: CSASTPHTTTFYGYTF.